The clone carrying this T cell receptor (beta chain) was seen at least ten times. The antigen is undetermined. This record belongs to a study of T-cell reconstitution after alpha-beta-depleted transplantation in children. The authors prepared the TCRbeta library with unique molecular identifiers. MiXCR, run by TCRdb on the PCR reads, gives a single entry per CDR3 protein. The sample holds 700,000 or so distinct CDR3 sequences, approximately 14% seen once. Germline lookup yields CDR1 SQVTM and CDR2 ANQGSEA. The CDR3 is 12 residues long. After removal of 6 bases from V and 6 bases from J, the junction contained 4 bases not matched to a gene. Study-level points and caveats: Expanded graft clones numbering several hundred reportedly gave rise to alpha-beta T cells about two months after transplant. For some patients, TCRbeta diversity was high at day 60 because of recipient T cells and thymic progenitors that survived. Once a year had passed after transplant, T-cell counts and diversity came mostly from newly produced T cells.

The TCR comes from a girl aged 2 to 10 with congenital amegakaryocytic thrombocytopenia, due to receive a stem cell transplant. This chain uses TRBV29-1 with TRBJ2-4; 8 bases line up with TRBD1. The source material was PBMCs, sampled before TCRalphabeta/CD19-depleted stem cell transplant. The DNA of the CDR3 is TGCAGCGTAGCCGGGACAGGAAACATTCAGTACTTC. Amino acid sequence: CSVAGTGNIQYF. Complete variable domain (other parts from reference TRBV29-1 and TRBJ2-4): SAVISQKPSRDICQRGTSLTIQCQVDSQVTMMFWYRQQPGQSLTLIATANQGSEATYESGFVIDKFPISRPNLTFSTLTVSNMSPEDSSIYLCSVAGTGNIQYFGAGTRLSVL.